This entry concerns a single T cell receptor (beta chain). Its antigen remains unknown. Assay used: immunoSEQ multiplex PCR; TCRdb lists only in-frame clones, some missing. The sample lists about 78,000 clones; 88% were seen once. The source of the sample is a study of T cell responses to AZD1222 COVID-19 vaccine. Study conclusions and caveats: Possibly, clonal diversity was underestimated; donors were largely white British and included more females.

CDR3 length: 15 residues. Per germline, CDR1 SGHTA and CDR2 FQGNSA. V lost 1 base, J lost 2 bases, and 9 bases lay in between. This specimen consisted of peripheral blood, obtained on day 0 of MenACWY control vaccination. The chain joins TRBV7-2 to TRBJ1-3, with unresolved D. The sequence was obtained from an adult in good health. The DNA for the CDR3 is TGTGCCAGCAGCTTAGAAGGCACAGCTGGAAACACCATATATTTT. It translates to CASSLEGTAGNTIYF.